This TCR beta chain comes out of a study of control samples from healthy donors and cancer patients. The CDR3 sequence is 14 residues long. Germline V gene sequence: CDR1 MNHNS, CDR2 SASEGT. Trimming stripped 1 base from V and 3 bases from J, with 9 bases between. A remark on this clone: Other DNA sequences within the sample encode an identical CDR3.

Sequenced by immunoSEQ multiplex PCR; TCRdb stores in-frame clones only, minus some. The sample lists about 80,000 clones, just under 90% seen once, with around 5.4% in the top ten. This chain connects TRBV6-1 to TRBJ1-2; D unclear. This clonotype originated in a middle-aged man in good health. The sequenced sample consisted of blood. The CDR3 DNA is TGTGCCAGCAGTGAAGGGTTAGGGTACTATGGCTACACCTTC. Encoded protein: CASSEGLGYYGYTF.